One T cell receptor (beta chain) is described in this entry. Sequencing used immunoSEQ multiplex PCR; TCRdb keeps in-frame clones, though not all of them. Of approximately 130,000 clones in the sample, over 80% were seen once. These data belong to a study of blood T cell repertoires in COVID-19. Study-level background: T cells, B-cell-depleted T cells, or PBMCs supplied cDNA or gDNA.

This receptor was obtained from a man in his forties with active or convalescent COVID-19. Specimen: peripheral blood.

Written as DNA, the CDR3 is TGTGCCAGCAGTTACACCACAGGGGCGCAAAACACCATATATTTT. It yields the protein CASSYTTGAQNTIYF. The rearrangement uses TRBV6-6 and TRBJ1-3; 7 bases agree with TRBD1. This CDR3 comprises 15 residues. The J segment lost 6 bases and the V segment lost 2 bases, leaving 7 bases of the junction unmatched. CDR1 is MNHNY, CDR2 SVGAGI, per germline (reference sequence).